The source of this T cell receptor (beta chain) is a study of shared clonotypes between healthy human individuals. The study's findings and limits: Naive subsets, compared against memory subsets, generally had larger estimated richness values.

Measured with immunoSEQ multiplex PCR; TCRdb has only the in-frame clones, and not every one. The sample lists roughly 2.1 million clones; roughly 91% were seen once. Naive CD8 cells, CD45RO-negative and positively selected for CCR7, excluded terminally differentiated effector memory CD45RA+ cells. Note on this clone: What it binds is not known.

The sequenced sample consisted of naive CD8+ T cells from PBMCs. The sequence was collected from a man in his late teens or twenties in good health. Some clones in this sample may be carry-over from other donors' samples.

The CDR3 DNA reads TGTGCCAGCAGCCCTCCCCTGGGCTACGAGCAGTACTTC. This translates into CASSPPLGYEQYF. The chain recombines TRBV7-9 with TRBJ2-7; D gene ambiguous. The V gene's germline CDR1 is SEHNR and CDR2 FQNEAQ (reference sequence). V was trimmed by 5 bases and J by 3 bases, leaving 11 bases between them. This CDR3 contains 13 residues.